One T cell receptor (beta chain) is described in this entry. Its cognate antigen has yet to be identified. No per-base quality is available; no much larger clone lies one base away. Ficoll-Paque density gradient centrifugation was the method used to isolate PBMCs. This record comes from a study of T-cell memory formation after mild COVID-19 (dated by TCRdb to the early 2020s). Study-wide context: TCR sequence clusters from the two donors were largely donor specific. T-cell clones expanding and contracting after mild COVID-19 in a couple of donors were tracked by longitudinal TCRalpha and TCRbeta repertoire sequencing. The cohort was made up of two young adult volunteers, one female and one male, who were previously healthy. Study-wide findings and limitations: SARS-CoV-2 specificity was not confirmed for the second-wave clones peaking on day 37. The detection of some responding clones in pre-infection memory suggests that pre-existing cross-reactive memory T cells joined the SARS-CoV-2 response. Contracting CD4+ clones were located mainly in the CM and EM memory subsets, whereas CD8+ clones were found to be enriched in EMRA. From day 15 to 85, contracting clones showed balanced CD4/CD8 phenotypes, whereas a second wave of clones that expanded from day 15 to 37 leaned towards CD4+. The study covered only a couple of mild cases, and larger cohorts including severe cases with pre-infection samples were considered necessary.

Including the terminal cysteine and phenylalanine, the CDR3 comprises 18 residues. Only CDR3 DNA remains: 54 bases, in frame from the first base. Trimming takes 4 bases from V and 0 bases from J, and the germline ends sit 19 bases apart. TCRdb lists the instrument as Illumina NovaSeq 6000. Using 5'RACE with constant-segment primers, TCRalpha and TCRbeta cDNA libraries were constructed, with sample barcodes and unique molecular identifiers added in the process. Trizol reagent was used to extract RNA from every sample. Amplification of the libraries took two PCR steps, and the second step added a second sample barcode plus Illumina TruSeq adapters. The libraries were sequenced on an Illumina NovaSeq using 2 x 150 bp paired-end reads. Per the source publication's procedure: With migec v1.2.7, reads were demultiplexed and then collapsed into UMI-guided consensus sequences. Using mixcr v2.1.11, UMI consensuses were aligned to TRA and TRB V and J templates and then assembled into clonotypes. A clonotype was counted as expanded or contracted only when both edgeR and NoisET called the clonotype significant, with the noise models trained on biological replicates. For edgeR calls, the thresholds were a false discovery rate-adjusted p below 0.01 and a log2 fold-change of 1. As an exploratory analysis of dynamics, max-normalized trajectories of the 1000 most abundant clonotypes were examined with PCA combined with hierarchical clustering. Separately sequenced CD4+ and CD8+ repertoires were used to assign the CD4 or CD8 phenotype of responding clones. The raw public reads went through TCRdb reprocessing: fastp at Q25, MiXCR clone calling, in-frame beta chains kept. CDR3 protein sequences are deduplicated, and each keeps its most common genes and DNA. Here the V and J calls rest on TCRdb's processing, not on the authors' analysis. This sample lists around 250,000 distinct CDR3 sequences; more than 8% were detected once. The ten largest make up 22% of the sample.

Sequenced: PBMCs or a T cell subset sorted from them (not recorded which). The chain uses TRBV23-1 and TRBJ2-1; matching of 6 bases hints at TRBD1 as the D gene. TRBV23-1 is an open reading frame whose function is uncertain. The sequence derives from a young man who had mild COVID-19 (a few samples of this study predate the infection). The sample titles of this study are shuffled in the database, so cell type and time point are left out; the donor was told from shared clones. The CDR3 region: CASSRQAENLCSYNEQFF. In nucleotides, the sequence is TGCGCCAGCAGTCGACAGGCGGAGAATCTCTGCTCCTACAATGAGCAGTTCTTC.